This entry lists 15 T cell receptor beta chains sequenced from one sample in a study of Ad26.COV2.S vaccination and SARS-CoV-2 variants. TCRdb keeps only in-frame clones here, not all; method: immunoSEQ multiplex PCR. There are about 87,000 clones in the sample; roughly 85% occur only once, and 15% to 20% lies in the top ten. Source: peripheral blood, taken after recovery from COVID-19. These receptors came from a human donor who had recovered from COVID-19.

In its sample, this clone was seen once. The chain joins TRBV5-4 to TRBJ2-1; D may be TRBD1 (5 bases). Trimming left V 2 bases short and J 4 bases short, with 10 bases between. The CDR3 runs to 14 residues. The germline CDR1 and CDR2 sequences are SGHNT and YYREEE (reference sequence). CDR3 bases: TGTGCCAGCAGCTTATCGGACATATACAATGAGCAGTTCTTC. Encoded protein: CASSLSDIYNEQFF.

The rearrangement links TRBV12-5 to TRBJ1-2; 9 bases agree with TRBD1. Germline V CDR1 and CDR2: LGHNT, FRNRAP. Germline trimming cut 5 bases from V and 7 bases from J; bases unmatched to any gene: 8. The CDR3 consists of 14 residues. In nucleotides, the CDR3 is TGTGCTAGTGGTGAGGGACAGGGAGTGGGTGGCTACACCTTC. This translates into CASGEGQGVGGYTF.

The V call is TRBV7-3, the J call TRBJ2-3, with 7 bases that match TRBD2. Germline CDR1 and CDR2: SGHTA and FQGTGA. CDR3 size: 17 residues. J gave up 6 bases and V 5 bases, and 17 bases lay outside the gene matches. The CDR3 reads CASSPIRLASHGDTQYF. CDR3 nucleotide sequence: TGTGCCAGCAGCCCGATAAGACTAGCCAGCCACGGGGATACGCAGTATTTT.

The chain couples TRBV2 to TRBJ1-2; D not certain. V lost 7 bases and J 0 bases, leaving 12 bases between the germline ends. Germline CDR1 reads SNHLY; CDR2 reads FYNNEI. This CDR3 is 14 amino acids long. The CDR3 DNA follows: TGTGCCAGCACTCGTCCCATCTCTAACTATGGCTACACCTTC. Residues: CASTRPISNYGYTF.

This clone showed up just once. The gene calls are TRBV4-3 and TRBJ1-2; D not certain. CDR1 and CDR2 from the germline V gene are LGHNA and YSLEER. V gave up 0 bases and J gave up 4 bases, with 12 bases separating them. The CDR3 sequence is 15 residues long. In nucleotides, the CDR3 is TGCGCCAGCAGCCAAGAGGTGAGAGGTCGCTATGGCTACACCTTC. It codes for CASSQEVRGRYGYTF.

A single count supports this clone. The CDR3 region is CASSVQGILDGYTF. CDR3 sequence (DNA): TGTGCCAGTAGCGTACAGGGGATCCTCGATGGCTACACCTTC. The chain links TRBV19 to TRBJ1-2; the match to TRBD1 covers 7 bases. This CDR3 has 14 residues. CDR1 is LNHDA and CDR2 is SQIVND in the germline V gene (reference sequence). V lost 6 bases and J lost 6; bases outside the gene matches: 10.

The rearrangement joins TRBV5-6 to TRBJ1-2, with D tentatively TRBD1 (6 bases). Trimming took off 1 base at V and 8 bases at J, with 12 bases between the two ends. Germline V gives CDR1 SGHDT, CDR2 YYEEEE. CDR3 length: 13 residues. CDR3 nucleotide sequence: TGTGCCAGCAGCTTGAAACACAGGGCAGGCTACACCTTC. As protein: CASSLKHRAGYTF.

There are a few counts of this clone. V usage is TRBV10-3 and J usage is TRBJ2-6; TRBD1 matches 8 bases. Looked up from germline, CDR1 is ENHRY and CDR2 is SYGVKD. The CDR3 extends over 16 amino acids. V lost 2 bases, J lost 3 bases, and 3 bases stayed unmatched. The CDR3 is CAISEDRGGGANVLTF. The DNA for the CDR3 is TGTGCCATCAGTGAGGACAGGGGTGGTGGGGCCAACGTCCTGACTTTC.

The rearrangement links TRBV19 to TRBJ2-1; D unresolved. The germline V gene encodes CDR1 LNHDA and CDR2 SQIVND (reference sequence). CDR3 length equals 13 residues. V lost 4 bases, J lost 4 bases, and 8 bases lay in between. CDR3 in amino acids: CASSTTRYNEQFF. The CDR3 DNA sequence: TGTGCCAGTAGTACAACACGATACAATGAGCAGTTCTTC.

V is TRBV19 and J is TRBJ1-1; D is possibly TRBD1 (5 bases). CDR1 is LNHDA, CDR2 SQIVND, per germline (reference sequence). Trimming took 9 bases from V and 1 from J, leaving 9 bases between them. The CDR3 has 12 amino acids. The CDR3 sequence: CASRATNTEAFF. Here the CDR3 DNA reads TGTGCCAGCAGGGCTACGAACACTGAAGCTTTCTTT.

The V call is TRBV13, the J call TRBJ1-1; D ambiguous. The germline V and J ends were trimmed by 4 bases and 1 base, with 7 bases remaining between them. The CDR3 loop spans 13 amino acids. Germline V gives CDR1 PRHDT, CDR2 FYEKMQ (reference sequence). This CDR3 is CASSSGGNTEAFF. The DNA for the CDR3 is TGTGCCAGCAGCTCCGGAGGGAACACTGAAGCTTTCTTT.

This clone turned up a few times. The rearrangement uses TRBV9 and TRBJ2-1; D gene unclear. The CDR3 spans 15 residues. Deletions cut 4 bases from V and 6 bases from J, with 17 bases between. CDR1 and CDR2 (germline): SGDLS, YYNGEE. The CDR3, as DNA: TGTGCCAGCAGCTCCCCGGGTCACTTCTCCAATGAGCAGTTCTTC. It specifies CASSSPGHFSNEQFF.

The gene calls are TRBV7-2 and TRBJ1-5; 9 bases are a match to TRBD1. Germline CDR1 reads SGHTA; CDR2 reads FQGNSA. V gave up 5 bases and J gave up 15 bases; unmatched junction bases: 11. The CDR3 is made up of 13 amino acids. The CDR3 DNA reads TGTGCCAGCAGCCTCATCCCGGGACAGGGTTGGCATTTT. This translates into CASSLIPGQGWHF.

V usage is TRBV7-2 and J usage is TRBJ2-1; D uncertain. The ends were cut back, 4 bases at V and 9 bases at J, with 16 bases in the middle. Looked up from germline, CDR1 is SGHTA and CDR2 is FQGNSA. The CDR3 has 14 amino acids. The CDR3 bases are TGTGCCAGCAGCTACCCCATCCAAGGCGGTGAGCAGTTCTTC. It is translated as CASSYPIQGGEQFF.

This chain uses TRBV5-1 with TRBJ2-1; D is unclear. The CDR3 sequence is 16 residues long. In germline, CDR1 is SGHRS, CDR2 YFSETQ. V lost 0 bases to trimming and J lost 8 bases, with 18 bases between them. The CDR3 here is CASSLGPSAYNHEQFF. Written as DNA, the CDR3 is TGCGCCAGCAGCTTGGGCCCGAGCGCCTACAACCATGAGCAGTTCTTC.